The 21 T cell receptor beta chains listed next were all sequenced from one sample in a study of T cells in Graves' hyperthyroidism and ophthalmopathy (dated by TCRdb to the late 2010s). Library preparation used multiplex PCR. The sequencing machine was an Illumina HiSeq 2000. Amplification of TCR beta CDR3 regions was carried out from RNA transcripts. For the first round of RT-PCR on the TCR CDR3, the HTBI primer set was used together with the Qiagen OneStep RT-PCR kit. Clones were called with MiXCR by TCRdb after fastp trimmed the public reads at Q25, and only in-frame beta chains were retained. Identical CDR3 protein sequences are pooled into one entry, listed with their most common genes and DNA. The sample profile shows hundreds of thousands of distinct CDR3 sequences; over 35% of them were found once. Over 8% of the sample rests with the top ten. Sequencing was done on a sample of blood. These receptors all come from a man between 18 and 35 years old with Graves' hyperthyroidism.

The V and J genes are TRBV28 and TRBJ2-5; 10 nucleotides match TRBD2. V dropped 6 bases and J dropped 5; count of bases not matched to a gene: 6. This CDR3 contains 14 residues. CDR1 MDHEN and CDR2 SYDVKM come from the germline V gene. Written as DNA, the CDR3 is TGTGCCAGCAGGAGCGGGGGGGCCTTGGAGACCCAGTACTTC. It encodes CASRSGGALETQYF.

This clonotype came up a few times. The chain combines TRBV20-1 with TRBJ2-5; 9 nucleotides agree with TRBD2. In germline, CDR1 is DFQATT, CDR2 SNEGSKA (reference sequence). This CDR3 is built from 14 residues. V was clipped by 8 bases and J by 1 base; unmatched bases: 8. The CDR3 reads CSTPAGGLQETQYF. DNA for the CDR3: TGCAGTACACCGGCGGGGGGGCTCCAAGAGACCCAGTACTTC.

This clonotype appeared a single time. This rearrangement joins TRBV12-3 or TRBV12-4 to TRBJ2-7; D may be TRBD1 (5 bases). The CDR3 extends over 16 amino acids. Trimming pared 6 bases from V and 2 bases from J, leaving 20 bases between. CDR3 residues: CASSLKGQGPTYEQYF. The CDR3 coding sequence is TGTGCCAGCAGCCTCAAGGGCCAGGGCCCTACCTACGAGCAGTACTTC.

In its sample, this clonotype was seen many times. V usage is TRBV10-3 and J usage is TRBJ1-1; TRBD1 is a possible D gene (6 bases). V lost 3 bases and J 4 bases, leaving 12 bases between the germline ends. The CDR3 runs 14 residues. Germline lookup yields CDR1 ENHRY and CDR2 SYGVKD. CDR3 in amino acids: CAISETTGFTEAFF. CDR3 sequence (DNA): TGTGCCATCAGTGAAACCACAGGGTTCACTGAAGCTTTCTTT.

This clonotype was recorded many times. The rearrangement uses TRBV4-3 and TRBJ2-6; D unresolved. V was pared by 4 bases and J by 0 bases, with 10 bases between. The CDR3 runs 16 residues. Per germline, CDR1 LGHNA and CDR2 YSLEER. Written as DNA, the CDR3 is TGCGCCAGCAGCCTCGACTGGTCCTCTGGGGCCAACGTCCTGACTTTC. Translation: CASSLDWSSGANVLTF.

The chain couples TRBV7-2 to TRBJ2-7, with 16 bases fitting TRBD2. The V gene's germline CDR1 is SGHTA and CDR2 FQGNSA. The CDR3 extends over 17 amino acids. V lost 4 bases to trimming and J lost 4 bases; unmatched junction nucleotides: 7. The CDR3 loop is CASSWGLAGGKPYEQYF. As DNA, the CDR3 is TGTGCCAGCAGCTGGGGACTAGCGGGAGGGAAACCTTACGAGCAGTACTTC.

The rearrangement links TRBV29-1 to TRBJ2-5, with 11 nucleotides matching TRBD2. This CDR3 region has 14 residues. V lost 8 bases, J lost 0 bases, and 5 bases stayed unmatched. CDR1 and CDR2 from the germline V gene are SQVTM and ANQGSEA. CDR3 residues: CSITSGRDQETQYF. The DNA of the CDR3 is TGCAGCATTACTAGCGGGAGAGACCAAGAGACCCAGTACTTC.

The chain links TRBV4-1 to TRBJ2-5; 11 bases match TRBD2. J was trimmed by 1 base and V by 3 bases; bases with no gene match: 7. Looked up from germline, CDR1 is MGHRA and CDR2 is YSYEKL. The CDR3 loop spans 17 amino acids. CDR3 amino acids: CASSHGLGLAAQETQYF. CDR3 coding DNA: TGCGCCAGCAGCCATGGGCTGGGACTAGCGGCCCAAGAGACCCAGTACTTC.

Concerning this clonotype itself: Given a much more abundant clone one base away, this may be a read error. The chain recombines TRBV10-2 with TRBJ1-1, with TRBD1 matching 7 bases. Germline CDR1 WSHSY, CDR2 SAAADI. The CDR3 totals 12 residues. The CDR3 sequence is CAARQGSTEASF. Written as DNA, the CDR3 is TGCGCCGCAAGACAGGGCTCCACTGAAGCTTCCTTT.

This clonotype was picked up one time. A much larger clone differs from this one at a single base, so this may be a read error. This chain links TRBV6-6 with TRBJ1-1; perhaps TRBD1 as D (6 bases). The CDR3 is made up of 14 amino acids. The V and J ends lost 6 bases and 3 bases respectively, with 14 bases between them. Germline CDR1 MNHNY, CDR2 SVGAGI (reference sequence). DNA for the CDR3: TGTGCCAGCAGCCCCCCGGCAGGGGACACTGAAGCTTTCTTT. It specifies CASSPPAGDTEAFF.

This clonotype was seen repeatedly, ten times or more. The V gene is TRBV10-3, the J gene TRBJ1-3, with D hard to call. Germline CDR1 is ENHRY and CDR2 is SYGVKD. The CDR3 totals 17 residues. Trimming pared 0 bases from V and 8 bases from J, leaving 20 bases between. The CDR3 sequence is CAISESIKVGGLDTIYF. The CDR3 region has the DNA TGTGCCATCAGTGAGTCGATAAAGGTCGGAGGGCTAGACACCATATATTTT.

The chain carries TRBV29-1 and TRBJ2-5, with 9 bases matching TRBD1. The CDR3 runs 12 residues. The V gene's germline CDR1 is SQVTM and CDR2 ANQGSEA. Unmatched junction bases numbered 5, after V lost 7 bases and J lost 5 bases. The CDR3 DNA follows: TGCAGCGATCGGACAGGGGATGAGACCCAGTACTTC. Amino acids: CSDRTGDETQYF.

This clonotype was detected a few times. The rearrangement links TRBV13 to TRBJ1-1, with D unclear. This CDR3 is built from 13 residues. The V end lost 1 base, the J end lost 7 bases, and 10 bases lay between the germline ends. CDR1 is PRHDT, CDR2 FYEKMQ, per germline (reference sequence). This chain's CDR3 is CASSLAPRSEAFF. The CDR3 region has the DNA TGTGCCAGCAGCTTAGCTCCCCGCAGTGAAGCTTTCTTT.

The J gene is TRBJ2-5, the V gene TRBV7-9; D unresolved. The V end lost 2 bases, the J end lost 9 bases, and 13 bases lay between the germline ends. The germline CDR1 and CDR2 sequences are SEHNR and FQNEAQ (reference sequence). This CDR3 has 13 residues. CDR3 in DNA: TGTGCCAGCAGCTTACCTCCGACCGAGGCCCAGTACTTC. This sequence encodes CASSLPPTEAQYF.

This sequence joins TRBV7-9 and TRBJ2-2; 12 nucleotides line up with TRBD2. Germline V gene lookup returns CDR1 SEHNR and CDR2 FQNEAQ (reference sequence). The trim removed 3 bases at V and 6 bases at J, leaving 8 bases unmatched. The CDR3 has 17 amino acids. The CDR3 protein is CASSFLAGGPMAGELFF. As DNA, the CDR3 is TGTGCCAGCAGCTTTCTAGCGGGAGGGCCTATGGCCGGGGAGCTGTTTTTT.

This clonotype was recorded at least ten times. CDR3 in DNA: TGTGCCAGCAGCCCCCTGACGCGCTACGAGCAGTACTTC. Its translation is CASSPLTRYEQYF. The chain has TRBV7-8 and TRBJ2-7; D uncertain. CDR1 and CDR2 from the germline V gene are SGHVS and FQNEAQ. Trimming removed 5 bases at V and 3 bases at J, with 11 bases between. This CDR3 has 13 residues.

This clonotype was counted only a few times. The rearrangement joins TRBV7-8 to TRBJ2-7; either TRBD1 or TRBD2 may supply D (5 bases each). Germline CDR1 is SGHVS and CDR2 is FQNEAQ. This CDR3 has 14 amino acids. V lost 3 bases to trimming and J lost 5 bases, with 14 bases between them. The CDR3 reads CASSFGSGLDEQYF. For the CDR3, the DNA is TGTGCCAGCAGCTTCGGGTCGGGGCTCGACGAGCAGTACTTC. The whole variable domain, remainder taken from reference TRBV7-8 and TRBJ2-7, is GAGVSQSPRYKVAKRGQDVALRCDPISGHVSLFWYQQALGQGPEFLTYFQNEAQLDKSGLPSDRFFAERPEGSVSTLKIQRTQQEDSAVYLCASSFGSGLDEQYFGPGTRLTVT.

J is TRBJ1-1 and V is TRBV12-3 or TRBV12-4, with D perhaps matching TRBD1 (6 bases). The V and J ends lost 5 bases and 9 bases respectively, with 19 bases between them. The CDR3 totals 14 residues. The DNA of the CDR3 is TGTGCCAGCAGTCGATGGACAGCAGCAACTAAAGCTTTCTTT. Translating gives CASSRWTAATKAFF.

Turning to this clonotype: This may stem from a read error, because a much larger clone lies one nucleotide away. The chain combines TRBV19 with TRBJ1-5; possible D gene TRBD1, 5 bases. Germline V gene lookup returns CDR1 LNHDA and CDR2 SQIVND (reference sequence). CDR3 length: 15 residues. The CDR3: CASSMRGGRNQTQHF. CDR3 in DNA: TGTGCCAGTAGTATGAGGGGTGGGCGCAATCAGACCCAGCATTTT.

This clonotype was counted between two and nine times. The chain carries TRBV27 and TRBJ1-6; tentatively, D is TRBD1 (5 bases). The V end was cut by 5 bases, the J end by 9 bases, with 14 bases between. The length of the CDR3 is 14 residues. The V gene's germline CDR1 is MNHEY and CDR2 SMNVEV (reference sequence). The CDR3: CASSRGQVGSPLHF. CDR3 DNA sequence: TGTGCCAGCAGTAGAGGACAAGTCGGTTCACCCCTCCACTTT.

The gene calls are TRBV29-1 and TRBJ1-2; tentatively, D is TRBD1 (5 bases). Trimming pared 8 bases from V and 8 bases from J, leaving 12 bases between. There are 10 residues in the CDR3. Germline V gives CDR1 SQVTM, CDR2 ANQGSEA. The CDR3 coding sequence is TGCAGCTGGGGCGGAGCGGGCTACACCTTC. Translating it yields CSWGGAGYTF.